There are a few counts of the clone carrying this TCR beta chain. Antigen: not known. This entry is derived from a study of CD8 T cells in ankylosing spondylitis. The CDR3 has 16 amino acids. Trimming left V 3 bases short and J 6 bases short, with 18 bases between. General observations from the study: Disease-linked clones displayed a CD8+ phenotype and appeared relatively rarely in peripheral blood. Blood from ankylosing spondylitis patients appeared to carry a characteristic roughly 8-variant TCR beta motif.

A single record per CDR3 protein comes from TCRdb applying MiXCR to the 5' RACE reads. The sample includes about 340,000 distinct CDR3 sequences, around 7.6% of them seen just once. V is TRBV12-3 or TRBV12-4 and J is TRBJ2-1; TRBD2 is a possible D gene (5 bases). The sample was blood, either unsorted or a sorted T cell fraction (not recorded which). The sequence was obtained from a male donor with ankylosing spondylitis. In DNA, the CDR3 is TGTGCCAGCAGTTTTCGAGGGATCCTAATCCCCAATGAGCAGTTCTTC. Translation: CASSFRGILIPNEQFF.